Sequencing of this TCR beta chain was carried out in a study of shared clonotypes between healthy human individuals. A remark on this clone: Its specificity is not known.

General study results and limits: Non-shared clonotypes were found to have lower generation probabilities than the clonotypes that were shared by all four of the sorted-subset donors.

CD45RO negativity and positive selection for CCR7 defined naive CD8 cells, a population that excluded terminally differentiated effector memory CD45RA+ cells. Data came from immunoSEQ multiplex PCR; TCRdb stores just in-frame clones and leaves some out. The sample holds millions of clones, roughly 94% seen once. The receptor was derived from a man younger than 35 in good health. The specimen was naive CD8+ T cells sorted from blood.

CDR3 loop: CASSSGHLTEAFF. The CDR3, as DNA: TGCGCCAGCAGCTCGGGACACCTCACTGAAGCTTTCTTT. The rearrangement joins TRBV5-1 to TRBJ1-1, with TRBD1 as a possible D gene (6 bases). This CDR3 contains 13 residues. Germline CDR1 reads SGHRS; CDR2 reads YFSETQ. V was clipped by 3 bases and J by 4 bases, with 10 bases between them.